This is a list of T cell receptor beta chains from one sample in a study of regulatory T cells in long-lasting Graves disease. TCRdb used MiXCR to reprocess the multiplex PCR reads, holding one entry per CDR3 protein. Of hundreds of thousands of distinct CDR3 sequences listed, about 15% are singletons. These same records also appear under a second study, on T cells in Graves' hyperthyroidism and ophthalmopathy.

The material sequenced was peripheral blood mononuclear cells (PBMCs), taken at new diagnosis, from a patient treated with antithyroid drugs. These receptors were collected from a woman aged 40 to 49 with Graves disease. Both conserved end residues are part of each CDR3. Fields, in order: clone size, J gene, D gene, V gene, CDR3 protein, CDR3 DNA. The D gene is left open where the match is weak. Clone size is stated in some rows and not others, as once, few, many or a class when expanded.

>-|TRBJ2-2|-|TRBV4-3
CASSQDYAGQNTGELFF
TGCGCCAGCAGCCAAGATTATGCAGGCCAGAACACCGGGGAGCTGTTTTTT
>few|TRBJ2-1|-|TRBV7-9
CASSLVRDSGEQFF
TGTGCCAGCAGCTTAGTTCGGGATTCAGGTGAGCAGTTCTTC
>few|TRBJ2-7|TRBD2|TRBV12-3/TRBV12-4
CASSLGLAGVQSGEQYF
TGTGCCAGCAGTTTAGGACTAGCGGGAGTACAGAGTGGGGAGCAGTACTTC
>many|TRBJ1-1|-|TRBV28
CASSFVYGNTEAFF
TGTGCCAGCAGTTTCGTTTACGGGAACACTGAAGCTTTCTTT
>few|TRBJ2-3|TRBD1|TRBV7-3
CASSLTGGGDTQYF
TGTGCCAGCAGCTTGACAGGGGGCGGTGATACGCAGTATTTT
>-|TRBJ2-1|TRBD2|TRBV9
CASSAEPGLALNEQFF
TGTGCCAGCAGCGCAGAGCCGGGACTAGCTCTCAATGAGCAGTTCTTC
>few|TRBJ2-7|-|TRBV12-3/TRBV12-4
CASSLWQAIQYF
TGTGCCAGCAGTTTATGGCAGGCTATCCAGTACTTC
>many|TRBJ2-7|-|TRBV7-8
CASSFEDEQYF
TGTGCCAGCAGCTTTGAGGACGAGCAGTACTTC
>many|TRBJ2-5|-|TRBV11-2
CASSPGGKETQYF
TGTGCCAGCAGCCCCGGCGGGAAAGAGACCCAGTACTTC
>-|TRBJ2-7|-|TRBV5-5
CASSWGSGYEQYF
TGTGCCAGCAGTTGGGGGTCGGGTTACGAGCAGTACTTC
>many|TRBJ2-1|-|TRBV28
CASSPRGKPWGNEQFF
TGTGCCAGCAGTCCACGAGGGAAACCATGGGGCAATGAGCAGTTCTTC
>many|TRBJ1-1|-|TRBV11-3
CASSLLGRWGHSNTEAFF
TGTGCCAGCAGCTTACTGGGGAGGTGGGGACACTCGAACACTGAAGCTTTCTTT
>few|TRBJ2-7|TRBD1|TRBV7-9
CASSTPGQGAYPRIYEQYF
TGTGCCAGCAGCACCCCGGGACAGGGGGCTTACCCCCGGATCTACGAGCAGTACTTC
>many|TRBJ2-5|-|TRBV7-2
CASTPFGDGETQYF
TGTGCCAGCACCCCGTTCGGTGACGGGGAGACCCAGTACTTC
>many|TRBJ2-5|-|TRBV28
CASSVPGRGLETQYF
TGTGCCAGCAGTGTGCCGGGGAGGGGGTTGGAGACCCAGTACTTC
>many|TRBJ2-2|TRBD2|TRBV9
CASRSGRTNTGELFF
TGTGCCAGCCGCAGCGGGAGGACGAACACCGGGGAGCTGTTTTTT